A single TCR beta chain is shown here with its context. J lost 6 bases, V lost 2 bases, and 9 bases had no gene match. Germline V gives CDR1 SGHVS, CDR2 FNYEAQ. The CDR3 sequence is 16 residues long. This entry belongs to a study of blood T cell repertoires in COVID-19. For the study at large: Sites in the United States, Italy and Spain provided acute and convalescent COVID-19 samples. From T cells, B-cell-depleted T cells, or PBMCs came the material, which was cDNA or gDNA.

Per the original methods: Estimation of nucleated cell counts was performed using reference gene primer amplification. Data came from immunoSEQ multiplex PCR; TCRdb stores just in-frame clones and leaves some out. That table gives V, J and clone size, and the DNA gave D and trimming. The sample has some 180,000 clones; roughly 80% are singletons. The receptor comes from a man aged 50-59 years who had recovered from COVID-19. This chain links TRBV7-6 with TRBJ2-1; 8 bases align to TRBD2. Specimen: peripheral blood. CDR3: CASSLTPDSGANEQFF. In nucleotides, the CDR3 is TGTGCCAGCAGCTTAACCCCGGATAGCGGGGCCAATGAGCAGTTCTTC.